This T cell receptor beta chain emerged from a study of T cell responses to AZD1222 COVID-19 vaccine (dated by TCRdb to the early 2020s). Broadly, across the study: AZD1222 recipients with second doses at about 4 weeks or about 12 weeks were pooled, because spike-specific TCR depth and breadth did not differ between schedules. Trial participants were enrolled by age into subgroups of 18-55, 56-69 and 70-plus years, and approximately 150, 30 and 60 TCR-sequenced participants, respectively, were included in these subgroups. A total of 230 to 250 trial participants underwent TCR sequencing, of whom 200 to 220 had received two doses of AZD1222 and 26 had received two doses of the MenACWY control vaccine.

The CDR3 regions of human TCRbeta chains were analyzed by immunosequencing. In the authors' own workflow: TCRs in the repertoires were matched against a reference library of SARS-CoV-2-specific TCRs that had been generated with the MIRA antigen-specificity platform. Breadth was defined as the fraction of unique TCRs that were SARS-CoV-2-associated. Depth was defined as the fraction of total T cells that were SARS-CoV-2-associated. Using the MIRA data, each spike-specific TCR was assigned both to the spike region to which the TCR was reactive and to a CD4 or CD8 class. Log10-transformed breadth and depth values were compared by one-way ANOVA with Sidak's multiple comparisons tests. What TCRdb holds here is the immuneACCESS table cut down to in-frame rearrangements. Part of the clones is not present; checked against another copy, under half of the missing clones reflect an unresolved V gene, and the others are unexplained. V, J and clone size derive from that table, while D and trimming were established from the DNA sequence. Present in this sample are 130,000 or so clones, roughly 92% of which were seen just once. The top ten clones comprise approximately 1.5% of the sample.

CDR1 and CDR2, looked up from the germline V gene (reference sequence), are LGHDT and YNNKEL. V is reduced by 4 bases and J by 0 bases, leaving a spacing of 7 bases between them. Including the terminal cysteine and phenylalanine, the CDR3 comprises 14 residues. Of the read, only the CDR3 DNA is kept; its 42 bases are in frame from base 1. What the research found in general, with its limitations: The vaccine-associated CD4 TCRs covered the entire spike protein, and the dominant responses fell in regions 160-218 and 743-854. In the small 56-69-year group, the increase in depth fell short of significance, most likely because of low power. Because no day 14 peak-response samples were available, the repertoires could be characterized only after the peak T cell response. Participants were mostly white British, with more females than males. The authors suggested clonal diversity may have been underestimated. Reportedly, almost half of the unique spike-specific TCRs recognized epitopes lying outside the regions that are mutated in the B.1.351 and B.1.1.7 variants. Only five or six AZD1222 recipients were SARS-CoV-2 seropositive at baseline, limiting conclusions about previously exposed vaccinees. A significant rise in spike-specific TCR breadth and depth was observed after two AZD1222 doses relative to day 0 and relative to MenACWY recipients.

Regarding this clone: This receptor's antigen is unknown. No per-base quality is available; no much larger clone lies one base away.

This specimen's time point label, interpreted: baseline before first vaccination. The vaccinee samples were drawn from two UK trials, COV001 and COV002, one of which was a single-blind randomized controlled phase 2/3 trial testing AZD1222 (ChAdOx1 nCoV-19) in healthy adults. For TCRbeta chain sequencing, PBMC samples from trial participants were taken at day 0 and at day 28 after the second dose. The source of this sequence is an adult in good health. Sequences were derived from peripheral blood, sampled on day 0 of AZD1222 vaccination. The V gene is TRBV3-1 (or the pseudogene TRBV3-2) and the J gene is TRBJ2-1; no D gene can be assigned with confidence. The CDR3 region: CASSPFSSYNEQFF. In nucleotide form, the sequence is TGTGCCAGCAGCCCCTTTAGCTCCTACAATGAGCAGTTCTTC.